This T cell receptor (beta chain) was found in a study of T cell responses to AZD1222 COVID-19 vaccine. This CDR3 is 17 amino acids long. Trimming shortened V by 6 bases and J by 2 bases, and 21 bases separated the two germline ends. CDR1 and CDR2 (germline): SNHLY, FYNNEI. Only in-frame clones appear in the TCRdb table, and some are missing; sequencing was by immunoSEQ multiplex PCR. The profile shows 100,000 or so clones, 88% of them singletons. The rearrangement uses TRBV2 and TRBJ2-3, with D perhaps being TRBD1 or TRBD2 (5 bases each). The sequencing here drew on peripheral blood, taken on day 0 of AZD1222 vaccination. The clonotype was recovered from an adult in good health. For the CDR3, the DNA is TGTGCCAGCAGAGGGGAGAGCGCCCCTCAGGACACAGATACGCAGTATTTT. It translates to CASRGESAPQDTDTQYF.